The 17 T cell receptor beta chains given below trace back to one sample, sequenced in a study of PD-1 blockade in classical Hodgkin lymphoma. Stated time point: cycle 4 day 1 (C4D1), after five to seven weeks of nivolumab. Every patient was affected by relapse after autologous stem cell transplantation, while exposure to brentuximab vedotin was not uniform. Produced via immunoSEQ multiplex PCR; TCRdb's table is partial and in-frame only. Of over 9,500 clones in the sample, about 84% are singletons; the top ten hold roughly 41%. The material sequenced was peripheral blood mononuclear cells (PBMCs), taken before the fourth cycle of nivolumab. All receptors come from a human donor with classical Hodgkin lymphoma.

V gene TRBV27 combines with J gene TRBJ2-2, with a possible D match to TRBD2 (6 bases). The germline gives CDR1 MNHEY, CDR2 SMNVEV (reference sequence). Trimming took off 3 bases at V and 7 bases at J, with 15 bases between the two ends. The CDR3 sequence is 15 residues long. CDR3 amino acids: CASSFKGLTFGELFF. The CDR3 DNA follows: TGTGCCAGCAGTTTTAAGGGACTTACTTTCGGGGAGCTGTTTTTT.

Only a few counts were recorded for this clone. The V and J genes are TRBV29-1 and TRBJ1-1; D is unresolved. Germline V gene data show CDR1 as SQVTM and CDR2 as ANQGSEA. With 8 bases removed from V and 1 base from J, the gap between germline ends came to 20 bases. This CDR3 is 15 amino acids long. CDR3 residues: CSSGLDSWWNTEAFF. Written as DNA, the CDR3 is TGCAGCTCAGGACTGGATAGCTGGTGGAACACTGAAGCTTTCTTT.

The V call is TRBV9, the J call TRBJ2-7; D uncertain. The germline V gene encodes CDR1 SGDLS and CDR2 YYNGEE. CDR3 length equals 13 residues. The V end lost 0 bases, the J end lost 6 bases, and 10 bases lay between the germline ends. The CDR3 protein is CASSVAPGFEQYF. DNA for the CDR3: TGTGCCAGCAGCGTAGCCCCCGGGTTCGAGCAGTACTTC.

This chain links TRBV2 with TRBJ1-6, with unresolved D. The CDR3 has 17 residues. The germline CDR1 and CDR2 sequences are SNHLY and FYNNEI. The ends were cut back, 6 bases at V and 8 bases at J, with 23 bases in the middle. The CDR3 nucleotides read TGTGCCAGCAGATCAGAACGCGCAGGATGGGGAGATTCACCCCTCCACTTT. Amino acids: CASRSERAGWGDSPLHF.

The rearrangement joins TRBV6-5 to TRBJ2-3; D unclear. Trimming left V 0 bases short and J 8 bases short, with 9 bases between. This CDR3 is 13 amino acids long. Germline CDR1 and CDR2: MNHEY and SVGAGI. This chain's CDR3 is CASSYSPSGTQYF. CDR3 DNA sequence: TGTGCCAGCAGTTACTCCCCCAGTGGTACGCAGTATTTT.

This clone showed up just once. V usage is TRBV5-4 and J usage is TRBJ2-4, with D tentatively TRBD1 or TRBD2 (5 bases each). CDR3 size: 15 residues. V shed 2 bases and J shed 2 bases, with 11 bases lying between them. Germline CDR1 reads SGHNT; CDR2 reads YYREEE (reference sequence). The DNA of the CDR3 is TGTGCCAGCAGCTTTAGGGGAGTGACCAAAAACATTCAGTACTTC. Translation: CASSFRGVTKNIQYF. The complete variable domain, with remaining parts taken from reference TRBV5-4 and TRBJ2-4, reads ETGVTQSPTHLIKTRGQQVTLRCSSQSGHNTVSWYQQALGQGPQFIFQYYREEENGRGNFPPRFSGLQFPNYSSELNVNALELDDSALYLCASSFRGVTKNIQYFGAGTRLSVL.

This rearrangement joins TRBV9 to TRBJ2-7, with 11 bases aligning to TRBD1. J was trimmed by 6 bases and V by 3 bases; bases with no gene match: 2. The CDR3 loop spans 13 amino acids. CDR1 SGDLS and CDR2 YYNGEE come from the germline V gene. The CDR3 spells CASSGTGGAEQYF. The DNA of the CDR3 is TGTGCCAGCAGCGGGACAGGGGGCGCCGAGCAGTACTTC.

This chain joins TRBV15 and TRBJ2-1; TRBD1 matches at 8 bases. From germline, CDR1 is LNHNV and CDR2 YYDKDF (reference sequence). The CDR3 has 15 amino acids. J was trimmed by 2 bases and V by 3 bases; bases with no gene match: 3. For the CDR3, the DNA is TGTGCCACCAGCAGTGACAGGGGAACCTACAATGAGCAGTTCTTC. It codes for CATSSDRGTYNEQFF.

The rearrangement links TRBV20-1 to TRBJ1-2, with a weak D call TRBD1 (6 bases). Trimming took off 6 bases at V and 5 bases at J, with 10 bases between the two ends. Germline V gene data show CDR1 as DFQATT and CDR2 as SNEGSKA (reference sequence). CDR3 size: 11 residues. CDR3 nucleotides: TGCAGTGCCATGGGGGCGTATGGCTACACCTTC. The encoded protein is CSAMGAYGYTF.

The chain links TRBV5-1 to TRBJ2-7; weak D call: TRBD1 (6 bases). V shed 0 bases and J shed 8 bases, with 9 bases lying between them. Germline assignment: CDR1 SGHRS and CDR2 YFSETQ. The CDR3 spans 12 residues. The CDR3 loop reads CASSLDTGKQYF. As DNA, the CDR3 is TGCGCCAGCAGCTTGGACACAGGGAAGCAGTACTTC.

DNA for the CDR3: TGTGCCAGCAGCTTGTTTAACGAGCAGTACTTC. It is translated as CASSLFNEQYF. The chain links TRBV5-8 to TRBJ2-5; D remains ambiguous. The DNA matches TRBJ2-7 better at its end, which makes the J call doubtful. The CDR3 runs 11 residues. Germline-derived CDR1 and CDR2 are SGHTS and YDEGEE.

CDR3 loop: CATAPGYEQYF. CDR3 sequence (DNA): TGTGCCACGGCCCCGGGCTACGAGCAGTACTTC. V is TRBV10-3 and J is TRBJ2-7, with D hard to call. Germline CDR1 ENHRY, CDR2 SYGVKD. CDR3 length: 11 residues. V dropped 10 bases and J dropped 3 bases, with 10 bases sitting between them.

This chain connects TRBV29-1 to TRBJ2-1; 9 nucleotides agree with TRBD2. From germline, CDR1 is SQVTM and CDR2 ANQGSEA. The CDR3 runs 13 residues. V trimming: 3 bases; J trimming: 4 bases; junction bases outside the gene matches: 1. CDR3 amino acids: CSVDSGSYNEQFF. As DNA, the CDR3 is TGCAGCGTTGATAGCGGGAGTTACAATGAGCAGTTCTTC.

The chain carries TRBV30 and TRBJ2-7; 10 bases are shared with TRBD2. V was pared by 6 bases and J by 5 bases, with 13 bases of the junction left unmatched. Per germline, CDR1 GTSNPN and CDR2 SVGIG (reference sequence). The CDR3 contains 15 residues. CDR3 in amino acids: CACQSGRAFDHEQYF. CDR3 DNA: TGTGCCTGCCAGAGCGGGAGGGCCTTTGACCACGAGCAGTACTTC. The full variable domain, with the rest looked up from reference TRBV30 and TRBJ2-7, is SQTIHQWPATLVQPVGSPLSLECTVEGTSNPNLYWYRQAAGRGLQLLFYSVGIGQISSEVPQNLSASRPQDRQFILSSKKLLLSDSGFYLCACQSGRAFDHEQYFGPGTRLTVT.

The V gene is TRBV27, the J gene TRBJ1-1; unclear D gene. Trimming removed 6 bases at V and 6 bases at J, with 8 bases between. This CDR3 is built from 11 residues. Germline V gene lookup returns CDR1 MNHEY and CDR2 SMNVEV (reference sequence). The CDR3 is CASSLSPEAFF. The CDR3 bases are TGTGCCAGCAGCTTAAGCCCTGAAGCTTTCTTT.

This clone was seen a single time. The chain links TRBV6-5 to TRBJ1-2; D is perhaps TRBD1 (6 bases). Germline V lookup: CDR1 MNHEY, CDR2 SVGAGI. V gave up 7 bases and J gave up 4 bases, with 19 bases separating them. The CDR3 loop spans 15 amino acids. The CDR3, as DNA: TGTGCCAGCAATACAGGGTCTAGGGGTACCTATGGCTACACCTTC. Its translation: CASNTGSRGTYGYTF.

This chain connects TRBV4-1 to TRBJ1-1; D is perhaps TRBD1 (6 bases). Germline V CDR1 and CDR2: MGHRA, YSYEKL. CDR3 length: 12 residues. V was trimmed by 4 bases and J by 6 bases, leaving 9 bases between them. The CDR3 DNA is TGCGCCAGCAGCCGCAACAGGGCTGAAGCTTTCTTT. Protein product: CASSRNRAEAFF.